Here is one TCR beta chain with its context. What it recognizes is unknown. Investigators quantified FFPE tumor DNA with amplified housekeeping genes. Repertoires were generated with immunoSEQ multiplex PCR, while TCRdb's copy carries only in-frame clones and drops some. The sample lists 35,000 or so clones, just over 35% occurring once. Patients' cancers were locally advanced or metastatic urothelial carcinomas. This entry comes from a study of PD-L1 blockade in urothelial cancer. Study-level results: Patients each supplied one FFPE tumor sample, which was not taken right before treatment. Durable benefit accompanied greater 3-week expansion of tumor-associated blood clones.

Germline CDR1 and CDR2: MGHDK and SYGVNS. The CDR3 loop spans 15 amino acids. Trimming took 6 bases from V and 8 from J, leaving 19 bases between them. This clonotype was sampled from a man aged 55-75 years with urothelial cancer. This material consisted of tumor tissue, taken before atezolizumab (anti-PD-L1) treatment. The chain couples TRBV25-1 to TRBJ1-4; D is perhaps TRBD1 (5 bases). DNA for the CDR3: TGTGCCAGCAGCGAAAGGGGCAGGCGAAACGAAAAACTGTTTTTT. Amino acids: CASSERGRRNEKLFF. Filled out from reference TRBV25-1 and TRBJ1-4, the complete variable domain reads EADIYQTPRYLVIGTGKKITLECSQTMGHDKMYWYQQDPGMELHLIHYSYGVNSTEKGDLSSESTVSRIRTEHFPLTLESARPSHTSQYLCASSERGRRNEKLFFGSGTQLSVL.